The clone carrying this T cell receptor beta chain was recorded a few times. Its antigen is currently unknown. Per germline, CDR1 KGHSH and CDR2 LQKENI. With V trimmed by 0 bases and J by 2 bases, 7 bases remained unmatched. The CDR3 length is 18 residues. This sample stems from a study of T cell responses to AZD1222 COVID-19 vaccine. Study conclusions and caveats: Within unmutated variant regions lay the reported targets of nearly half of spike-specific TCRs. Clonal diversity may have been underestimated, and the donors were mostly white British, with more females than males. Repertoire sampling was restricted to post-peak T cell response timepoints.

Data came from immunoSEQ multiplex PCR; TCRdb stores just in-frame clones and leaves some out. The table has approximately 110,000 clones, roughly 91% seen once. This sample comprised peripheral blood, obtained on day 0 of AZD1222 vaccination. This sequence originates from an adult in good health. V gene TRBV18 combines with J gene TRBJ2-7; 13 nucleotides match TRBD2. The CDR3 bases are TGTGCCAGCTCACCACCGGGACTAGCGGGAAGACGTACCTACGAGCAGTACTTC. It is translated as CASSPPGLAGRRTYEQYF.